This T cell receptor beta chain stems from a study of blood T cells in healthy people across ages. Findings of the study overall: Estimates of total diversity, which came from one million sequenced T cells, were considered to be underestimates.

A second roughly 6 to 12 cycle PCR used barcoded and J-beta primers. Each cDNA molecule, via a template-switch adaptor with 12 random nucleotides, was tagged. One entry per CDR3 protein results from TCRdb running MiXCR on the 5' RACE reads. The sample lists about 560,000 distinct CDR3 sequences; roughly a quarter were seen once. On this clonotype itself: Its antigen is undetermined.

V lost 1 base and J 3 bases, leaving 10 bases between the germline ends. From germline, CDR1 is MGHRA and CDR2 YSYEKL. This CDR3 region has 14 residues. This same sample was also taken into another study, of T cells of mothers and their children. Turning to that study: Per mother, over 8.5 million TCR beta CDR3 reads were obtained; per child, roughly 2.9 million.

This chain joins TRBV4-1 and TRBJ2-7; the D gene could be TRBD1 or TRBD2 (5 bases each). The sample comprised blood. This clonotype was sampled from a boy younger than 10 in good health. DNA of the CDR3: TGCGCCAGCAGCCAAGCCCCGAGGGGCTACGAGCAGTACTTC. Its protein product is CASSQAPRGYEQYF.